Described below is a single T cell receptor beta chain sequence and its context. Its antigen is unknown. Every one of the donors was a Caucasian adult that lived in Nashville, Tennessee. Per the germline V gene, CDR1 is GTSNPN and CDR2 is SVGIG (reference sequence). With V trimmed by 3 bases and J by 4 bases, 6 bases remained unmatched. The length of the CDR3 is 15 residues. The sample comes from a study of shared clonotypes between healthy human individuals. Whole-study results and caveats: Sample collection involved blood only; tissue repertoires are likely different. The generation probabilities recorded for non-shared clonotypes fell below those of clonotypes shared by all four donors.

Clones were sequenced by immunoSEQ multiplex PCR, and TCRdb holds only the in-frame ones, with some missing. This table holds millions of clones, roughly 93% found once. The chain has TRBV30 and TRBJ2-1, with TRBD2 matching over 10 bases. Sequenced sample: naive CD4+ T cells from PBMCs. Subset given: CD45RA+ positively selected. This TCR derives from a man aged 18 to 29 in good health. Some clones in this sample may be carry-over from other donors' samples. Here the CDR3 reads CAWSAAGGFYNEQFF. As DNA, the CDR3 is TGTGCCTGGAGCGCAGCGGGAGGGTTTTACAATGAGCAGTTCTTC. The full variable domain, in which reference TRBV30 and TRBJ2-1 provide the parts outside the CDR3, is SQTIHQWPATLVQPVGSPLSLECTVEGTSNPNLYWYRQAAGRGLQLLFYSVGIGQISSEVPQNLSASRPQDRQFILSSKKLLLSDSGFYLCAWSAAGGFYNEQFFGPGTRLTVL.